The 28 T cell receptor beta chains below come from one sample, sequenced in a study of blood T cell repertoires in COVID-19 (dated by TCRdb to 2018 to 2020). The library was produced with the immunoSEQ multiplex PCR assay. The table comes from immuneACCESS by way of TCRdb, which keeps in-frame sequences with V and J called. Part of the clones is missing from these tables; in studies checked, under half for an unresolved V gene and the rest for unknown reasons. The sample profile shows more than 85,000 clones; around 83% of them were found once. Of the sample, about 16% is held by the ten largest clones. Sequenced input: peripheral blood. The receptors derive from a woman at least 80 years old with acute or convalescent COVID-19.

The chain recombines TRBV7-8 with TRBJ1-5; unclear D gene. This CDR3 has 13 amino acids. With 3 bases removed from V and 4 bases from J, the gap between germline ends came to 7 bases. The germline V gene has CDR1 SGHVS and CDR2 FQNEAQ. Here the CDR3 reads CASSFSGNQPQHF. CDR3 nucleotides: TGTGCCAGCAGCTTCTCGGGGAATCAGCCCCAGCATTTT.

V usage is TRBV3-1 (or the pseudogene TRBV3-2) and J usage is TRBJ2-5; D gene uncertain. Trimming took off 4 bases at V and 3 bases at J, with 15 bases between the two ends. CDR3 size: 15 residues. Germline assignment: CDR1 LGHDT and CDR2 YNNKEL (reference sequence). The CDR3 DNA sequence: TGTGCCAGCAGCCCTTTCGGCAGCGTGAAAGAGACCCAGTACTTC. It yields the protein CASSPFGSVKETQYF.

This clone has a single count. The V call is TRBV7-9, the J call TRBJ2-7; D possibly corresponds to TRBD2 (5 bases). V was pared by 5 bases and J by 3 bases, with 11 bases between. The CDR3 runs to 13 residues. The germline gives CDR1 SEHNR, CDR2 FQNEAQ (reference sequence). CDR3 loop: CASSRIGSYEQYF. The CDR3 DNA sequence: TGTGCCAGCAGCCGTATTGGGAGCTACGAGCAGTACTTC.

J is TRBJ1-5 and V is TRBV27; 10 bases align to TRBD1. The CDR3 totals 18 residues. V lost 6 bases to trimming and J lost 0 bases; unmatched junction nucleotides: 11. CDR1 and CDR2 (germline): MNHEY, SMNVEV (reference sequence). CDR3 bases: TGTGCCAGCAGACGCTCGACAGGGGGCTATTATAGCAATCAGCCCCAGCATTTT. Translated, it gives CASRRSTGGYYSNQPQHF.

The J gene is TRBJ1-1, the V gene TRBV7-8; TRBD1 matches at 8 bases. The CDR3 sequence is 14 residues long. The germline V gene has CDR1 SGHVS and CDR2 FQNEAQ. The ends lost 5 bases at V and 3 bases at J; junction bases unmatched: 5. The CDR3 DNA follows: TGTGCCAGCAGCCCTCGGACAGGGCACACTGAAGCTTTCTTT. It encodes CASSPRTGHTEAFF.

The genes are TRBV7-5 and TRBJ1-4; the table names TRBD1, a call not compared with the DNA. TRBV7-5 has pseudogene status. The CDR3 is 17 residues long. DNA of the CDR3: TGTGCCAGAAGCTTAACTAACAGGGGTGAGAGGGATGAAAAACTGTTTTTT. Protein sequence: CARSLTNRGERDEKLFF.

The V call is TRBV5-1, the J call TRBJ1-1; D uncertain. CDR3 length: 14 residues. Trimming took off 2 bases at V and 5 bases at J, with 13 bases between the two ends. Germline V lookup: CDR1 SGHRS, CDR2 YFSETQ. CDR3 region: CASSFKEGKTEAFF. The CDR3 coding sequence is TGCGCCAGCAGCTTTAAAGAGGGTAAGACTGAAGCTTTCTTT.

The CDR3 region is CASSYGGQRANEQYF. CDR3 in DNA: TGTGCCAGCAGTTACGGGGGACAGAGAGCAAACGAGCAGTACTTC. V and J are TRBV6-5 and TRBJ2-7; 7 bases align to TRBD1. The V gene end was trimmed by 2 bases and the J gene end by 5 bases; junction bases not matched to a gene: 9. Per the germline V gene, CDR1 is MNHEY and CDR2 is SVGAGI. The CDR3 has 15 amino acids.

This clone was observed a single time. The V gene is TRBV28, the J gene TRBJ2-5, with TRBD2 identical over 7 bases. Germline V CDR1 and CDR2: MDHEN, SYDVKM. V was clipped by 6 bases and J by 6 bases; unmatched bases: 13. This CDR3 has 15 amino acids. This CDR3 reads CASSPGRSILKTQYF. The CDR3 coding sequence is TGTGCCAGCAGCCCCGGGAGGTCGATTCTAAAGACCCAGTACTTC.

This sequence joins TRBV19 and TRBJ1-5; D is unresolved. CDR3 length equals 16 residues. The germline CDR1 and CDR2 sequences are LNHDA and SQIVND (reference sequence). Trimming took 3 bases from V and 0 from J, leaving 12 bases between them. CDR3 sequence (DNA): TGTGCCAGTAGTATGACCGGACTCCGTAGCAATCAGCCCCAGCATTTT. Its translation is CASSMTGLRSNQPQHF.

The gene calls are TRBV4-3 and TRBJ1-2, with 8 bases identical to TRBD1. V shed 3 bases, J shed 0 bases, and the junction held 3 bases outside the gene matches. The CDR3 runs to 15 residues. Germline-derived CDR1 and CDR2 are LGHNA and YSLEER. The CDR3 region is CASSQNRGANYGYTF. For the CDR3, the DNA is TGCGCCAGCAGCCAGAACAGGGGGGCTAACTATGGCTACACCTTC.

This rearrangement joins TRBV2 to TRBJ1-1, with TRBD1 matching over 10 bases. The CDR3 extends over 14 amino acids. The V gene's germline CDR1 is SNHLY and CDR2 FYNNEI. The V and J ends lost 8 bases and 7 bases, in that order; junction bases with no gene match: 10. CDR3 sequence (DNA): TGTGCCAGCCGCCGACAGGGGGCGCCGGATGAAGCTTTCTTT. Protein sequence: CASRRQGAPDEAFF.

The genes are TRBV2 and TRBJ1-5, with D unclear. Germline CDR1 is SNHLY and CDR2 is FYNNEI. The CDR3 has 14 residues. V was pared by 5 bases and J by 5 bases, with 13 bases between. The CDR3 DNA reads as TGTGCCAGCAGTCGGGAAGGTGCCTATCAGCCCCAGCATTTT. The encoded protein is CASSREGAYQPQHF.

The V gene is TRBV18, the J gene TRBJ2-7, with TRBD2 identical over 7 bases. The CDR3 is 13 residues long. CDR1 and CDR2 (germline): KGHSH, LQKENI. V lost 3 bases, J lost 6 bases, and 5 bases stayed unmatched. The CDR3 coding sequence is TGTGCCAGCTCACCTGGGGGGGAAGGCGAGCAGTACGTC. It translates to CASSPGGEGEQYV.

The J gene is TRBJ1-1, the V gene TRBV6-2 or TRBV6-3, with TRBD1 matching over 8 bases. The CDR3 consists of 18 residues. Germline-derived CDR1 and CDR2 are MNHEY and SVGEGT. Losses at the gene ends were 0 bases for V and 3 bases for J; bases not matched to a gene: 12. CDR3 DNA sequence: TGTGCCAGCAGTTACTCTTTCGGTCAGGGGGCGGAGGACACTGAAGCTTTCTTT. This translates into CASSYSFGQGAEDTEAFF.

This chain connects TRBV10-1 to TRBJ2-2; TRBD1 aligns across 12 bases. CDR1 is WNHNN and CDR2 is SYGVQD in the germline V gene (reference sequence). This CDR3 region has 15 residues. With 5 bases clipped from V and 7 bases from J, the junction kept 5 bases outside the gene matches. CDR3 nucleotide sequence: TGCGCCAGCAGTACCGGGACAGGGGGCTTCGGGGAGCTGTTTTTT. It translates to CASSTGTGGFGELFF.

Here the CDR3 DNA reads TGTGCCAGCAGTTACTCAGGGGGCAGTTCACCCCTCCACTTT. This gives the protein CASSYSGGSSPLHF. The chain recombines TRBV6-6 with TRBJ1-6; 7 bases are a match to TRBD1. The CDR3 is 14 amino acids. V lost 0 bases and J lost 9; bases outside the gene matches: 2. CDR1 MNHNY and CDR2 SVGAGI come from the germline V gene (reference sequence).

This chain connects TRBV24-1 to TRBJ2-1; D is undetermined. The germline V gene has CDR1 KGHDR and CDR2 SFDVKD. Trimming shortened V by 2 bases and J by 5 bases, and 12 bases separated the two germline ends. CDR3 length: 15 amino acids. The DNA of the CDR3 is TGTGCCACCAGTGATTGGATCGACACCCACAATGAGCAGTTCTTC. Translated, it gives CATSDWIDTHNEQFF.

The chain links TRBV19 to TRBJ2-3, with 10 bases matching TRBD2. From germline, CDR1 is LNHDA and CDR2 SQIVND (reference sequence). J lost 6 bases, V lost 4 bases, and 10 bases had no gene match. The CDR3 runs 16 residues. The CDR3 spells CASSRASGRGVDTQYF. The CDR3 region has the DNA TGTGCCAGTAGTAGGGCTAGCGGGAGAGGGGTGGATACGCAGTATTTT. The full variable domain, completed using reference TRBV19 and TRBJ2-3, is DGGITQSPKYLFRKEGQNVTLSCEQNLNHDAMYWYRQDPGQGLRLIYYSQIVNDFQKGDIAEGYSVSREKKESFPLTVTSAQKNPTAFYLCASSRASGRGVDTQYFGPGTRLTVL.

The chain links TRBV28 to TRBJ1-6; perhaps TRBD1 as D (6 bases). From germline, CDR1 is MDHEN and CDR2 SYDVKM. V lost 6 bases to trimming and J lost 5 bases, with 11 bases between them. This CDR3 spans 14 amino acids. CDR3 DNA sequence: TGTGCCAGCAGCTTCACAGGGAATAATTCACCCCTCCACTTT. Translation gives CASSFTGNNSPLHF.

The J gene is TRBJ2-3, the V gene TRBV7-9; the match to TRBD1 covers 8 bases. Germline V gives CDR1 SEHNR, CDR2 FQNEAQ (reference sequence). V lost 8 bases, J lost 3 bases, and 7 bases stayed unmatched. CDR3 size: 14 residues. CDR3 in amino acids: CASLDRAGTDTQYF. The CDR3 DNA sequence: TGTGCCAGCCTGGACAGGGCGGGGACAGATACGCAGTATTTT.

This clone was observed a few times. This rearrangement joins TRBV19 to TRBJ1-3; possible D gene TRBD1, 5 bases. V lost 3 bases, J lost 0 bases, and 12 bases lay in between. This CDR3 has 16 amino acids. Germline V gives CDR1 LNHDA, CDR2 SQIVND (reference sequence). The CDR3 sequence is CASSIPGRDSGNTIYF. DNA of the CDR3: TGTGCCAGTAGTATCCCGGGCAGGGACTCTGGAAACACCATATATTTT. Full variable domain (rest looked up from reference TRBV19 and TRBJ1-3): DGGITQSPKYLFRKEGQNVTLSCEQNLNHDAMYWYRQDPGQGLRLIYYSQIVNDFQKGDIAEGYSVSREKKESFPLTVTSAQKNPTAFYLCASSIPGRDSGNTIYFGEGSWLTVV.

This chain uses TRBV5-1 with TRBJ2-7; 15 bases fit TRBD2. The CDR3 runs to 18 residues. The V segment lost 0 bases and the J segment 5 bases; nucleotides outside the gene matches: 9. Germline V gene sequence: CDR1 SGHRS, CDR2 YFSETQ. The CDR3 DNA is TGCGCCAGCAGCTTGGGGGGACTAGCGGGGGGCCCCAGCCACGAGCAGTACTTC. This gives the protein CASSLGGLAGGPSHEQYF.

The chain has TRBV7-9 and TRBJ2-5; TRBD2 is a possible D gene (5 bases). Trimming took 3 bases from V and 4 from J, leaving 12 bases between them. Germline V gives CDR1 SEHNR, CDR2 FQNEAQ (reference sequence). This CDR3 region has 14 residues. DNA for the CDR3: TGTGCCAGCAGCTTTGAGGGCTGGGTAGAGACCCAGTACTTC. Its protein product is CASSFEGWVETQYF.

This sequence joins TRBV5-1 and TRBJ1-2; 7 bases agree with TRBD1. Per the germline V gene, CDR1 is SGHRS and CDR2 is YFSETQ. The junction had 5 bases not matched to a gene; V was cut back by 6 bases and J by 3 bases. The CDR3 loop spans 13 amino acids. Here the CDR3 DNA reads TGCGCCAGCAAATACGGACAGGACTATGGCTACACCTTC. Translating it yields CASKYGQDYGYTF.

This chain links TRBV5-6 with TRBJ2-7, with TRBD1 identical over 8 bases. The junction had 10 bases not matched to a gene; V was cut back by 4 bases and J by 4 bases. Germline CDR1 and CDR2: SGHDT and YYEEEE. This CDR3 region has 15 residues. CDR3 nucleotides: TGTGCCAGCAGCCAATACAGGGGGACTGAGTACGAGCAGTACTTC. As protein: CASSQYRGTEYEQYF.

The chain joins TRBV3-1 (or the pseudogene TRBV3-2) to TRBJ2-3, with D possibly matching TRBD2 (6 bases). CDR1 is LGHDT, CDR2 YNNKEL, per germline (reference sequence). V dropped 0 bases and J dropped 6 bases, with 10 bases sitting between them. The length of the CDR3 is 14 residues. The CDR3 bases are TGTGCCAGCAGCCAAGACGGGAGATCCGATACGCAGTATTTT. As protein: CASSQDGRSDTQYF.

In its sample, this clone was seen once. This chain connects TRBV7-8 to TRBJ1-1, with D tentatively TRBD1 (6 bases). The V gene lost 3 bases and the J gene lost 5 bases, with 10 bases spanning the gap. This CDR3 spans 13 amino acids. Germline CDR1 reads SGHVS; CDR2 reads FQNEAQ. CDR3 DNA: TGTGCCAGCAGCTTGAGGGGGGGGACTGAAGCTTTCTTT. Amino acid sequence: CASSLRGGTEAFF.